This is a list of T cell receptor beta chains from one sample in a study of cytomegalovirus exposure and HLA in healthy donors. Clones were sequenced by immunoSEQ multiplex PCR, and TCRdb holds only the in-frame ones, with some missing. The sample contains 130,000 or so clones, 70% to 80% of which appear only once. Material: PBMCs. These receptors originate from a female donor in good health and CMV-seropositive. The CDR3 runs from the conserved cysteine through the conserved F or W. D genes are given only for firm matches. Some rows mark clone size as missing; the rest say once, few, many or name a class of expanded clone.

d_call j_call clone_size v_call cdr3_aa cdr3_nt
TRBD2 TRBJ2-7 - TRBV6-5 CASSYSGGRVEQYF TGTGCCAGCAGTTACTCTGGCGGGAGGGTCGAGCAGTACTTC
- TRBJ1-1 - TRBV6-1 CASSEAPLPTEAFF TGTGCCAGCAGTGAAGCCCCTCTTCCTACTGAAGCTTTCTTT
- TRBJ2-1 few TRBV29-1 CSVHSYNEQFF TGCAGCGTCCACTCCTACAATGAGCAGTTCTTC
- TRBJ1-6 few TRBV6-1 CASSEALGLLNSPLHF TGTGCCAGCAGTGAAGCGCTGGGGCTACTTAATTCACCCCTCCACTTT
- TRBJ2-7 - TRBV27 CASSRDWSYEQYF TGTGCCAGCAGCCGAGATTGGTCCTACGAGCAGTACTTC
- TRBJ2-1 - TRBV4-1 CASSQVGREKAAYNEQFF TGCGCCAGCAGCCAAGTTGGCAGGGAAAAGGCCGCCTACAATGAGCAGTTCTTC
- TRBJ2-1 once TRBV7-3 CASSLFAGATNEQFF TGTGCCAGCAGCCTTTTTGCGGGGGCCACCAATGAGCAGTTCTTC
TRBD2 TRBJ2-5 - TRBV9 CASSAGERGAQETQYF TGTGCCAGCAGCGCAGGGGAGCGGGGGGCTCAAGAGACCCAGTACTTC
TRBD2 TRBJ2-1 - TRBV7-3 CASSSGTSGRINEQFF TGTGCCAGCAGCTCCGGGACTAGCGGGAGGATCAATGAGCAGTTCTTC
- TRBJ1-6 few TRBV2 CASVKEADSPLHF TGTGCCAGCGTCAAAGAGGCAGATTCACCCCTCCACTTT
TRBD1 TRBJ2-7 - TRBV5-1 CASSWTGPGGEQYF TGCGCCAGCAGCTGGACAGGGCCTGGGGGCGAGCAGTACTTC
- TRBJ2-1 - TRBV6-5 CASHARSYNEQFF TGTGCCAGCCATGCGAGATCCTACAATGAGCAGTTCTTC
- TRBJ1-6 - TRBV21-1 CASSKKGEQENSPLHF TGTGCCAGCAGCAAAAAGGGGGAACAGGAAAATTCACCCCTCCACTTT
- TRBJ1-5 - TRBV18 CASSLELNQPQHF TGTGCCAGCTCACTAGAGCTCAATCAGCCCCAGCATTTT
- TRBJ2-1 once TRBV7-3 CASSLTGDSYNEQFF TGTGCCAGCAGCTTAACAGGGGACTCCTACAATGAGCAGTTCTTC
- TRBJ2-5 once TRBV6-5 CASSSDLQETQYF TGTGCCAGCAGTTCGGACTTACAAGAGACCCAGTACTTC
- TRBJ2-5 - TRBV4-1 CASSQAAGQQETQYF TGCGCCAGCAGCCAAGCCGCGGGACAGCAAGAGACCCAGTACTTC
- TRBJ2-1 - TRBV5-1 CASSSGLTPYNEQFF TGCGCCAGCAGCTCCGGACTGACACCATACAATGAGCAGTTCTTC
TRBD1 TRBJ2-1 - TRBV11-2 CASSLVGQGPQHGQFF TGTGCCAGCAGCTTAGTCGGACAGGGGCCCCAGCACGGGCAGTTCTTC
- TRBJ1-5 few TRBV19 CASTGRGEVYSNQPQHF TGTGCCAGTACGGGCAGGGGCGAGGTATATAGCAATCAGCCCCAGCATTTT
- TRBJ1-6 - TRBV21-1 CASSKAEVDLGSPLHF TGTGCCAGCAGCAAAGCGGAGGTGGATCTAGGATCACCCCTCCACTTT
TRBD2 TRBJ2-7 few TRBV7-2 CASSLTSGGATEQYF TGTGCCAGCAGCCTTACTAGCGGGGGGGCCACGGAGCAGTACTTC
- TRBJ1-6 - TRBV28 CASSAYQGWTPLHF TGTGCCAGCAGTGCCTACCAGGGTTGGACACCCCTCCACTTT
TRBD1 TRBJ2-3 - TRBV5-1 CASRSQGAGADTQYF TGCGCCAGCAGATCTCAGGGGGCCGGAGCAGATACGCAGTATTTT
- TRBJ2-2 - TRBV6-5 CASSFSRGTGELFF TGTGCCAGCAGTTTTTCTAGAGGCACCGGGGAGCTGTTTTTT
- TRBJ2-7 - TRBV29-1 CSGEKEQYF TGCAGCGGAGAAAAGGAGCAGTACTTC
- TRBJ1-1 - TRBV29-1 CSASQGVASEAFF TGCAGCGCTTCACAGGGAGTCGCCTCCGAAGCTTTCTTT
TRBD1 TRBJ1-4 - TRBV6-5 CASSYGTGIEKLFF TGTGCCAGCAGTTACGGGACAGGGATCGAAAAACTGTTTTTT
- TRBJ2-3 - TRBV10-1 CAGQDIDTQYF TGCGCCGGGCAGGACATAGATACGCAGTATTTT
- TRBJ2-7 - TRBV4-1 CASSQASSRSSYEQYF TGCGCCAGCAGCCAGGCGTCTAGCCGGAGCTCCTACGAGCAGTACTTC